The 16 T cell receptor beta chains below come from one sample, sequenced in a study of blood T cell repertoires in COVID-19. The method was immunoSEQ multiplex PCR; TCRdb's version includes in-frame clones alone and lacks a portion of them. The top ten clones hold 0.99% of a sample with roughly 180,000 clones, about 88% of them seen once. The sample was peripheral blood. These receptors were collected from a man aged 18-30 years with acute or convalescent COVID-19.

The chain recombines TRBV6-6 with TRBJ1-5; D is undetermined. Trimming took off 5 bases at V and 4 bases at J, with 12 bases between the two ends. There are 14 residues in the CDR3. Germline CDR1 and CDR2: MNHNY and SVGAGI (reference sequence). The CDR3 reads CASSAIEENQPQHF. In DNA form, the CDR3 reads TGTGCCAGCAGTGCGATAGAGGAGAATCAGCCCCAGCATTTT.

The chain links TRBV20-1 to TRBJ1-2, with D unresolved. The CDR3 runs 11 residues. Germline values: CDR1 DFQATT, CDR2 SNEGSKA (reference sequence). The CDR3 loop reads CSSDSPYGYTF. The CDR3 DNA reads TGCAGCTCCGACTCCCCCTATGGCTACACCTTC.

This chain joins TRBV19 and TRBJ1-3; tentatively, D is TRBD1 (6 bases). This CDR3 is 14 amino acids long. V lost 9 bases and J 0 bases, leaving 12 bases between the germline ends. CDR1 and CDR2 (germline): LNHDA, SQIVND (reference sequence). The CDR3 here is CASIDRSSGNTIYF. CDR3 sequence (DNA): TGTGCCAGCATCGACAGGAGCTCTGGAAACACCATATATTTT.

The rearrangement links TRBV6-1 to TRBJ2-7; no clear D gene. Germline lookup yields CDR1 MNHNS and CDR2 SASEGT. V shed 3 bases and J shed 0 bases, with 12 bases lying between them. This CDR3 has 15 amino acids. The CDR3 loop is CASSEARRLSYEQYV. The DNA for the CDR3 is TGTGCCAGCAGTGAGGCCAGAAGACTCTCCTACGAGCAGTACGTC.

The chain joins TRBV2 to TRBJ1-2, with 9 positions matching TRBD1. Germline lookup yields CDR1 SNHLY and CDR2 FYNNEI. The V segment lost 2 bases and the J segment 7 bases; nucleotides outside the gene matches: 8. The CDR3 has 15 residues. Written as DNA, the CDR3 is TGTGCCAGCAGTGAATTCCGACAGGGGGATTTTGGCTACACCTTC. Protein product: CASSEFRQGDFGYTF.

CDR3 residues: CASSRPKGAGETQYF. CDR3 coding DNA: TGTGCCAGCAGCCGTCCCAAGGGGGCGGGAGAGACCCAGTACTTC. The chain has TRBV7-9 and TRBJ2-5; TRBD1 matches 7 bases. Per the germline V gene, CDR1 is SEHNR and CDR2 is FQNEAQ (reference sequence). After removal of 5 bases from V and 4 bases from J, the junction contained 10 bases not matched to a gene. The CDR3 extends over 15 amino acids.

This chain uses TRBV2 with TRBJ1-4; possible D gene TRBD1, 5 bases. Germline lookup yields CDR1 SNHLY and CDR2 FYNNEI. CDR3 size: 16 residues. Trimming stripped 4 bases from V and 6 bases from J, with 18 bases between. The CDR3 reads CASSVEQAGLDEKLFF. Here the CDR3 DNA reads TGTGCCAGCAGTGTCGAACAGGCCGGCTTGGATGAAAAACTGTTTTTT.

The genes are TRBV27 and TRBJ1-5; the D gene is possibly TRBD1 (5 bases). The CDR3 is 15 residues long. V was trimmed by 2 bases and J by 6 bases, leaving 14 bases between them. Germline V gene sequence: CDR1 MNHEY, CDR2 SMNVEV (reference sequence). The CDR3 loop reads CASSLTGGLGQPQHF. The DNA of the CDR3 is TGTGCCAGCAGTTTAACGGGGGGATTAGGTCAGCCCCAGCATTTT.

J is TRBJ2-7 and V is TRBV5-1, with D tentatively TRBD1 (6 bases). Trimming took 3 bases from V and 2 from J, leaving 12 bases between them. In germline, CDR1 is SGHRS, CDR2 YFSETQ. This CDR3 has 14 amino acids. The CDR3 DNA reads as TGCGCCAGCAGCTCACAACAGGGTGCCTACGAGCAGTACTTC. Translating gives CASSSQQGAYEQYF.

The CDR3: CACGAGYGTEAFF. Here the CDR3 DNA reads TGTGCCTGTGGCGCGGGGTACGGCACTGAAGCTTTCTTT. This chain connects TRBV30 to TRBJ1-1; D unclear. Trimming stripped 6 bases from V and 4 bases from J, with 15 bases between. Germline assignment: CDR1 GTSNPN and CDR2 SVGIG (reference sequence). The CDR3 spans 13 residues. Variable domain in full (rest from reference TRBV30 and TRBJ1-1): SQTIHQWPATLVQPVGSPLSLECTVEGTSNPNLYWYRQAAGRGLQLLFYSVGIGQISSEVPQNLSASRPQDRQFILSSKKLLLSDSGFYLCACGAGYGTEAFFGQGTRLTVV.

This chain joins TRBV4-1 and TRBJ2-1; possibly TRBD2 for D (6 bases). With 0 bases removed from V and 5 bases from J, the gap between germline ends came to 17 bases. Germline values: CDR1 MGHRA, CDR2 YSYEKL. This CDR3 spans 17 amino acids. The CDR3 loop is CASSQDRRGKINNEQFF. In DNA, the CDR3 is TGCGCCAGCAGCCAAGATCGCCGGGGGAAAATAAACAATGAGCAGTTCTTC.

The rearrangement links TRBV4-1 to TRBJ1-2, with 10 positions matching TRBD1. V lost 4 bases to trimming and J lost 7 bases; unmatched junction nucleotides: 6. Germline-derived CDR1 and CDR2 are MGHRA and YSYEKL. This CDR3 comprises 14 residues. CDR3 residues: CASSLGTGVVGYTF. The CDR3 DNA reads TGCGCCAGCAGCCTGGGGACAGGGGTGGTTGGCTACACCTTC.

This sequence joins TRBV5-1 and TRBJ1-4, with D possibly being TRBD1 (5 bases). The germline gives CDR1 SGHRS, CDR2 YFSETQ. V was trimmed by 5 bases and J by 8 bases, leaving 13 bases between them. The CDR3 is 13 amino acids. The CDR3 nucleotides are TGCGCCAGCAGTACTAGGGGAGGAGAAAAACTGTTTTTT. It codes for CASSTRGGEKLFF. The full variable domain, completed using reference TRBV5-1 and TRBJ1-4, is KAGVTQTPRYLIKTRGQQVTLSCSPISGHRSVSWYQQTPGQGLQFLFEYFSETQRNKGNFPGRFSGRQFSNSRSEMNVSTLELGDSALYLCASSTRGGEKLFFGSGTQLSVL.

The V call is TRBV30, the J call TRBJ1-4; 7 positions agree with TRBD1. V gave up 3 bases and J gave up 4 bases; unmatched junction bases: 5. CDR1 GTSNPN and CDR2 SVGIG come from the germline V gene (reference sequence). The length of the CDR3 is 14 residues. Written as DNA, the CDR3 is TGTGCCTGGAGCGGGACAGAGGATAATGAAAAACTGTTTTTT. Residues: CAWSGTEDNEKLFF.

The chain is built from TRBV9 and TRBJ2-4, with D perhaps matching TRBD1 (6 bases). CDR3 length: 14 amino acids. Trimming took off 0 bases at V and 8 bases at J, with 12 bases between the two ends. Germline V gene lookup returns CDR1 SGDLS and CDR2 YYNGEE. CDR3 bases: TGTGCCAGCAGCGTAGGACAGGAGAAGGACATTCAGTACTTC. Protein sequence: CASSVGQEKDIQYF. The variable domain in full, completed from reference TRBV9 and TRBJ2-4, reads DSGVTQTPKHLITATGQRVTLRCSPRSGDLSVYWYQQSLDQGLQFLIQYYNGEERAKGNILERFSAQQFPDLHSELNLSSLELGDSALYFCASSVGQEKDIQYFGAGTRLSVL.

This clone was seen only once. The rearrangement joins TRBV6-4 to TRBJ1-4; maybe TRBD1 (5 bases). In germline, CDR1 is MRHNA, CDR2 SNTAGT. The CDR3 sequence is 15 residues long. Trimming left V 2 bases short and J 4 bases short, with 11 bases between. This CDR3 reads CASSDHGGDNEKLFF. The CDR3 DNA sequence: TGTGCCAGCAGTGACCACGGGGGGGATAATGAAAAACTGTTTTTT.